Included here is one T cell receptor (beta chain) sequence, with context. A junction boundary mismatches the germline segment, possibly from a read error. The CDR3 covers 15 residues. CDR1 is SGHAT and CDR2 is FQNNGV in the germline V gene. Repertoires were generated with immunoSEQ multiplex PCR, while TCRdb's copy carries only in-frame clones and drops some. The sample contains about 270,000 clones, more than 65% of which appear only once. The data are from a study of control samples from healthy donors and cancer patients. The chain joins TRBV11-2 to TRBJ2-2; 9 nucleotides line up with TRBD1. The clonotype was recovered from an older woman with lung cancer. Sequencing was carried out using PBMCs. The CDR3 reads CASTLQGARAGELFF. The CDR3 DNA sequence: TGTGCCAGCACCTTACAGGGGGCTAGGGCCGGGGAGCTGTTTTTT. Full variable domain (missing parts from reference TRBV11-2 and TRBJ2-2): EAGVAQSPRYKIIEKRQSVAFWCNPISGHATLYWYQQILGQGPKLLIQFQNNGVVDDSQLPKDRFSAERLKGVDSTLKIQPAKLEDSAVYLCASTLQGARAGELFFGEGSRLTVL.